This T cell receptor beta chain originates from a study of blood T cells in healthy people across ages. Findings and limits, study-wide: The authors considered diversity estimates from one million T cells to be underestimates.

In this sample, this clonotype turned up a few times. Its matching antigen is unknown. Trimming removed 8 bases at V and 2 bases at J, with 20 bases between. CDR1 and CDR2 from the germline V gene are MNHEY and SMNVEV (reference sequence). The CDR3 loop spans 16 amino acids. Combining a sample-barcoded 5' primer with a J-beta primer mix, a second PCR ran for about 6 to 12 cycles. TCRdb re-called the 5' RACE reads with MiXCR, one entry per CDR3 protein. In the table there are some 760,000 distinct CDR3 sequences, 20% to 25% of which are singletons. Separately, the same data were catalogued under a study of T cells of mothers and their children.

Material for sequencing was blood. The TCR sequence derives from a boy aged 5-17 years in good health. The chain is built from TRBV27 and TRBJ2-3, with D uncertain. The CDR3 region is CASFRNSVKPTDTQYF. CDR3 DNA: TGTGCCAGCTTTAGGAACTCTGTTAAACCCACAGATACGCAGTATTTT.